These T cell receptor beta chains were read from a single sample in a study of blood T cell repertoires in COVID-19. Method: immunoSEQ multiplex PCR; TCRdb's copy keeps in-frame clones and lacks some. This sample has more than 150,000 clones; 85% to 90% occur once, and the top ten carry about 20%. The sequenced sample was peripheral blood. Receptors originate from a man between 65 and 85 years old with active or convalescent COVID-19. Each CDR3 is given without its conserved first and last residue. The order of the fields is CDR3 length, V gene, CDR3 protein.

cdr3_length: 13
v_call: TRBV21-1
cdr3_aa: ASSKERILRYGYT

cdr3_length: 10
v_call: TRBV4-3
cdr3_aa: ASLVGTYEQY

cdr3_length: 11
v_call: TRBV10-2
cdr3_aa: ASSGQQYSPLH

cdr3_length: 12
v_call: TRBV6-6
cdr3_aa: ASKWSSMNTEAF

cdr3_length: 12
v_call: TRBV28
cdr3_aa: ASRTGSFSYEQY

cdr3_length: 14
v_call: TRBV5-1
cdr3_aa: ASSLVSSGSLYEQF

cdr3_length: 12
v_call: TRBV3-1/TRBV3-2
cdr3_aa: ASSPGTRDSPLH

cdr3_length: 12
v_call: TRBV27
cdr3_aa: ASSARVYNYEQY

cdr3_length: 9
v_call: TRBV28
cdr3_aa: ASRDRTEVL

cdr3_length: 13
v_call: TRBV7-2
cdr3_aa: ASSLGQGIYNEQF

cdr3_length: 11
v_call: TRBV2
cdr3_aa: ASSSGLQETQY

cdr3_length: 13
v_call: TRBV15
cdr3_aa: ATSRQKTGDNEQF

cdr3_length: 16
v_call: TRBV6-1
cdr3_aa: ASSAYWSGTGEDYGYT

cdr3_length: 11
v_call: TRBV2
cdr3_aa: ASSVNTPYEQY

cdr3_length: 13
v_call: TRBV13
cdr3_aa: ASSFTGGNTGELF

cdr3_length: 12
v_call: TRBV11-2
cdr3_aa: ASSSHRRRTEAF

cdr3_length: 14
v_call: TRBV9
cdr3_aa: ASSVPSGASTDTQY

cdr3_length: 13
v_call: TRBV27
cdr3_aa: ASGRDGSSYNEQF

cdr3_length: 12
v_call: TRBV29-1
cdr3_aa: SVGRQGKNYGYT

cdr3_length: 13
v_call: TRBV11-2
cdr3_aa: ASSSGISNKYEQY

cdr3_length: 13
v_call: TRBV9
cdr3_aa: ASSPLDRGGYGYT

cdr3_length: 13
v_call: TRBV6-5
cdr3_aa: ASSYEGSGANVLT

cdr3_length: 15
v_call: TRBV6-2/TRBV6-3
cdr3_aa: ASSFAGQDAMNTEAF

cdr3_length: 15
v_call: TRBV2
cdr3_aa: ASSELGGEDLGNIQY

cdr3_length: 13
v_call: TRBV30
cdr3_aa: AWSVQVTGGETQY

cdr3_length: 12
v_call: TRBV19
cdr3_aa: ASTKGRVRTEAF

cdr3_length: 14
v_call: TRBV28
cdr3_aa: ASSPLGRGAYNEQF

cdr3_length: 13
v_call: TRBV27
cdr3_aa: ASSPQGAGANVLT

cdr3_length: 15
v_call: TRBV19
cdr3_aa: ASSNGVGSSLAYEQY

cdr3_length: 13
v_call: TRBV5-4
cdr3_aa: ASSSSGTQKETQY

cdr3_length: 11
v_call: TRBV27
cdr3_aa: ASSSGFPGELF